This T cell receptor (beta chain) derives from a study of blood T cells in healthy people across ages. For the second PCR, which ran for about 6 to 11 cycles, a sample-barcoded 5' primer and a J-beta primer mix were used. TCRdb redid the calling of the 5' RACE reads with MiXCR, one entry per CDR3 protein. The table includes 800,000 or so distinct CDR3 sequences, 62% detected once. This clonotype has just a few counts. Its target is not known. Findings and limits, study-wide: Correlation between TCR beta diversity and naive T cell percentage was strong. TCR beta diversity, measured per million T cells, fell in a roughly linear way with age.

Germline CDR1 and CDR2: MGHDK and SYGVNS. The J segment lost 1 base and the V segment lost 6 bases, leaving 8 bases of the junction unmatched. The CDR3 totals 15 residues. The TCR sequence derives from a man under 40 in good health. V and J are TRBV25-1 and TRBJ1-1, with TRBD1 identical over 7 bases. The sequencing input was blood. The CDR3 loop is CASRGTVTGNTEAFF. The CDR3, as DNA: TGTGCCAGCAGGGGGACAGTCACCGGGAACACTGAAGCTTTCTTT.